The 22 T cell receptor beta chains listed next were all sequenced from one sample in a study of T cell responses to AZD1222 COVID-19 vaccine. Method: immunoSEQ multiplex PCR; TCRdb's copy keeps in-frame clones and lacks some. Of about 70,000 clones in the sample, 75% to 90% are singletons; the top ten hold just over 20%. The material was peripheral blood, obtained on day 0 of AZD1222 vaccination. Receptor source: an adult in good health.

The CDR3 DNA sequence: TGTGCCAGCAGTTACACAGGACTCTCTGGAAACACCATATATTTT. Protein product: CASSYTGLSGNTIYF. The chain combines TRBV6-5 with TRBJ1-3; a weak D match, TRBD1 (5 bases). Germline lookup yields CDR1 MNHEY and CDR2 SVGAGI. The length of the CDR3 is 15 residues. V shed 2 bases and J shed 0 bases, with 8 bases lying between them.

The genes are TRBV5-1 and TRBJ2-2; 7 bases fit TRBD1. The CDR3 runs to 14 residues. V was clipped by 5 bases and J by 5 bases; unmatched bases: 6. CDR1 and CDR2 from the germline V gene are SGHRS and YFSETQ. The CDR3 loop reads CASRIQGKTGELFF. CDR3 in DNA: TGCGCCAGCAGAATACAGGGGAAAACCGGGGAGCTGTTTTTT.

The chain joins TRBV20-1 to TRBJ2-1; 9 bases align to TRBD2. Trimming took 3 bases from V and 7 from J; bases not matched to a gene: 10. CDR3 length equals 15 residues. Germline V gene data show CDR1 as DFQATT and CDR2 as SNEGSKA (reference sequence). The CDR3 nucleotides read TGCAGTGCTAGTCCGCGGGGGGGCCGTCGGAATGAGCAGTTCTTC. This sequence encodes CSASPRGGRRNEQFF.

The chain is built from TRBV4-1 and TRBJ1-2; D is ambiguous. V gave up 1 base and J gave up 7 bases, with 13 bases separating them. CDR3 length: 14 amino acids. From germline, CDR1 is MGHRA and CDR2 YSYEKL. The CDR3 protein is CASSQGLGAAGYTF. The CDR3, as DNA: TGCGCCAGCAGCCAAGGTTTGGGAGCTGCTGGCTACACCTTC.

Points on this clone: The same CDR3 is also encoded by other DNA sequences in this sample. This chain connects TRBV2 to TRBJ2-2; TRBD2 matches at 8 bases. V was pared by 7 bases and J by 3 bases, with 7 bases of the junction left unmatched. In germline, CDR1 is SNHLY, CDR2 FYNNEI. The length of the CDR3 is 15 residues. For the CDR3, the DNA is TGTGCCAGCATCCGGGGGGGAAGTGACACCGGGGAGCTGTTTTTT. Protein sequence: CASIRGGSDTGELFF.

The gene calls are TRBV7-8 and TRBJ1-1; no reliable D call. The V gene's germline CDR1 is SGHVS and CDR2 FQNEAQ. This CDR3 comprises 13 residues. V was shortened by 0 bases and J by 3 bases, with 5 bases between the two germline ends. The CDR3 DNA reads TGTGCCAGCAGCTTAGCCGGGGACACTGAAGCTTTCTTT. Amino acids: CASSLAGDTEAFF.

This chain's CDR3 is CATSDLRGDEQFF. The CDR3 DNA follows: TGTGCCACCAGTGATTTACGGGGAGATGAGCAGTTCTTC. V gene TRBV24-1 combines with J gene TRBJ2-1; possible D gene TRBD2, 5 bases. The CDR3 has 13 amino acids. Trimming left V 1 base short and J 8 bases short, with 8 bases between. In germline, CDR1 is KGHDR, CDR2 SFDVKD.

DNA for the CDR3: TGTGCCAGCAGCCCCCCTGCGGGAGGGCCCTTCTATGAGCAGTTCTTC. Translating gives CASSPPAGGPFYEQFF. This chain joins TRBV7-9 and TRBJ2-1; 9 positions agree with TRBD2. After removal of 5 bases from V and 8 bases from J, the junction contained 13 bases not matched to a gene. The CDR3 contains 16 residues. The germline V gene encodes CDR1 SEHNR and CDR2 FQNEAQ (reference sequence). Full variable domain (missing parts from reference TRBV7-9 and TRBJ2-1): DTGVSQNPRHKITKRGQNVTFRCDPISEHNRLYWYRQTLGQGPEFLTYFQNEAQLEKSRLLSDRFSAERPKGSFSTLEIQRTEQGDSAMYLCASSPPAGGPFYEQFFGPGTRLTVL.

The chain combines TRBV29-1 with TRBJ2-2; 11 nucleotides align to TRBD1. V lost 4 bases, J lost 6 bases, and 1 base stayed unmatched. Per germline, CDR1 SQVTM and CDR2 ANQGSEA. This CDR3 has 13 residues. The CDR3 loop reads CSVGTGGPGELFF. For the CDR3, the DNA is TGCAGCGTTGGGACAGGGGGCCCCGGGGAGCTGTTTTTT.

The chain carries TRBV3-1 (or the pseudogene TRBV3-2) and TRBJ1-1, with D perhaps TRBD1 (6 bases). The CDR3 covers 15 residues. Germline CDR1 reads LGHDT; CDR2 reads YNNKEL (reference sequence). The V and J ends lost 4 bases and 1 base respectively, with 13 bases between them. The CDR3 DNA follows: TGTGCCAGCAGCCGGAGGACAGCGACGAACACTGAAGCTTTCTTT. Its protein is CASSRRTATNTEAFF.

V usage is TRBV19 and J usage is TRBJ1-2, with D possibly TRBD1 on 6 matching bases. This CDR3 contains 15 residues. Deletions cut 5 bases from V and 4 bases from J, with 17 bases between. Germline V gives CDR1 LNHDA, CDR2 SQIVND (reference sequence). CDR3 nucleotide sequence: TGTGCCAGTAGTCTAGTAGAACAGGGTTCCTATGGCTACACCTTC. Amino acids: CASSLVEQGSYGYTF.

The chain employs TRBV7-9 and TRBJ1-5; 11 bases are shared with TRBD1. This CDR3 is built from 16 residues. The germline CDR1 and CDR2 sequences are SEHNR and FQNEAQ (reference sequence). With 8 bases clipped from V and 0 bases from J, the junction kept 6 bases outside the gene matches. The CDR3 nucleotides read TGTGCCAGCGGACAGGGGGCTCTCTATAGCAATCAGCCCCAGCATTTT. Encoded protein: CASGQGALYSNQPQHF.

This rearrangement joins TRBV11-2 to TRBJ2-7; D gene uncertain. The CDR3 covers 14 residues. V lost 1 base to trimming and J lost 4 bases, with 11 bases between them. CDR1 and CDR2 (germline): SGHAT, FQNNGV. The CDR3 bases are TGTGCCAGCAGCTTAGGATTAGACACTTACGAGCAGTACTTC. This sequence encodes CASSLGLDTYEQYF.

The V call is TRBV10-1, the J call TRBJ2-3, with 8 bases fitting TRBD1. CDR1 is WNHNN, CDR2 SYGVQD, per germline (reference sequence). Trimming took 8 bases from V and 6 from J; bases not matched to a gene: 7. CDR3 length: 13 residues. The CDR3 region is CASSGTGLDTQYF. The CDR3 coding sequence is TGCGCCAGCTCCGGGACAGGCCTCGATACGCAGTATTTT.

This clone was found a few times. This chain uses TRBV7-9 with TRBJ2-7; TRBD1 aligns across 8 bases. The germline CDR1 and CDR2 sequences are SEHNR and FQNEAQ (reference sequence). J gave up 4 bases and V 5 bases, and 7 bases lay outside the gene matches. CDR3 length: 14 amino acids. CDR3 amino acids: CASSPRDRLYEQYF. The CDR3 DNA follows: TGTGCCAGCAGCCCCCGGGACAGGTTGTACGAGCAGTACTTC.

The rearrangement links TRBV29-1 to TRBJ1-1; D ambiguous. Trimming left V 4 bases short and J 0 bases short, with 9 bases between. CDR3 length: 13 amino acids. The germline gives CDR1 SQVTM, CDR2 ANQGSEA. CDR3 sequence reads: CSVAPRMNTEAFF. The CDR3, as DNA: TGCAGCGTTGCCCCAAGGATGAACACTGAAGCTTTCTTT.

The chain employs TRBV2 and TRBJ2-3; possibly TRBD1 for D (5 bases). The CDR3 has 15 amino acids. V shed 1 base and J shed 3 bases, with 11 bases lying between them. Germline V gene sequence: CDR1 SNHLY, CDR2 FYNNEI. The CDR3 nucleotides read TGTGCCAGCAGTGAAGGGGCAGGGCTTACAGATACGCAGTATTTT. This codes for CASSEGAGLTDTQYF.

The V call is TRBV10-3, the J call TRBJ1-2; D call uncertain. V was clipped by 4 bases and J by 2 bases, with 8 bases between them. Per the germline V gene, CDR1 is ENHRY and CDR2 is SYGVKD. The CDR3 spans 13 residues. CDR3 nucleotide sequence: TGTGCCATCAGTGTCGACTGGAACTATGGCTACACCTTC. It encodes CAISVDWNYGYTF.

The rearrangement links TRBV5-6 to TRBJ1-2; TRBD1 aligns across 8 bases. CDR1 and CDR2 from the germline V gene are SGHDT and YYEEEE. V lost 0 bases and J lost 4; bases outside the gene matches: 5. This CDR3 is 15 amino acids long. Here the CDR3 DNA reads TGTGCCAGCAGCTTGGGGACAGGGTCCGGCTATGGCTACACCTTC. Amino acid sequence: CASSLGTGSGYGYTF. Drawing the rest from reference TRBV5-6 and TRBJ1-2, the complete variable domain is DAGVTQSPTHLIKTRGQQVTLRCSPKSGHDTVSWYQQALGQGPQFIFQYYEEEERQRGNFPDRFSGHQFPNYSSELNVNALLLGDSALYLCASSLGTGSGYGYTFGSGTRLTVV.

CDR3 nucleotide sequence: TGTGCCAGCAGTGAATCGGCAGGCTACGAGCAGTACTTC. Its protein is CASSESAGYEQYF. The chain is built from TRBV25-1 and TRBJ2-7; D not certain. V was shortened by 1 base and J by 3 bases, with 7 bases between the two germline ends. This CDR3 region has 13 residues. CDR1 MGHDK and CDR2 SYGVNS come from the germline V gene.

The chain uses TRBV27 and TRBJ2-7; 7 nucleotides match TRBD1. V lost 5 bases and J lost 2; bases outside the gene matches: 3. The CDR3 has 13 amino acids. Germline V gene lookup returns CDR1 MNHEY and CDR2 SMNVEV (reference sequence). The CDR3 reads CASSPTGPYEQYF. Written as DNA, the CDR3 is TGTGCCAGCAGTCCGACAGGGCCCTACGAGCAGTACTTC.

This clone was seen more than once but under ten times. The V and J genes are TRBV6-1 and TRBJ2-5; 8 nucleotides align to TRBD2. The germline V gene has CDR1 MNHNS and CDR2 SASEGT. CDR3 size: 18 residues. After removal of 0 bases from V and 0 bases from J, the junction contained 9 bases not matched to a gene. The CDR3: CASSEALRGGPYQETQYF. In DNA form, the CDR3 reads TGTGCCAGCAGTGAAGCGCTTCGGGGGGGACCGTACCAAGAGACCCAGTACTTC.